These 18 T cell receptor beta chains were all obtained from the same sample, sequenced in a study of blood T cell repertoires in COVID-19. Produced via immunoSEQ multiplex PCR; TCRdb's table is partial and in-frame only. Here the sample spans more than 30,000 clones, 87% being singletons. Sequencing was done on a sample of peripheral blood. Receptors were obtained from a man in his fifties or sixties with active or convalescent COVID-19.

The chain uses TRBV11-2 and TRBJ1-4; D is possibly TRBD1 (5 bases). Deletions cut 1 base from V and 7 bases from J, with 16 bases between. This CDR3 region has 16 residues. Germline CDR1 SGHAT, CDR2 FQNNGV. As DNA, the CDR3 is TGTGCCAGCAGCTTAGGTCTAGACAGATTCCGTGAAAAACTGTTTTTT. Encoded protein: CASSLGLDRFREKLFF.

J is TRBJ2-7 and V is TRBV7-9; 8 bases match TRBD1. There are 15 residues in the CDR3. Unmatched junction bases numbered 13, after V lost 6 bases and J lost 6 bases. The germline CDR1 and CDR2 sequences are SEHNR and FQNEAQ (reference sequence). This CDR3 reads CASRAAAGGNGEQYF. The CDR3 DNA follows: TGTGCCAGCAGGGCGGCGGCAGGGGGCAATGGCGAGCAGTACTTC.

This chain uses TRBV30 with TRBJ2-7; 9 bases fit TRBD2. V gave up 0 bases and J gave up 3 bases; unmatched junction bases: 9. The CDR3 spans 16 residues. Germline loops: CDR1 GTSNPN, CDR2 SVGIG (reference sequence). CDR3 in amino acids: CAWSVFGREGNYEQYF. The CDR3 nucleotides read TGTGCCTGGAGTGTATTCGGGCGGGAGGGAAACTACGAGCAGTACTTC. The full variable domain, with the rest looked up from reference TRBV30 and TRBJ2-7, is SQTIHQWPATLVQPVGSPLSLECTVEGTSNPNLYWYRQAAGRGLQLLFYSVGIGQISSEVPQNLSASRPQDRQFILSSKKLLLSDSGFYLCAWSVFGREGNYEQYFGPGTRLTVT.

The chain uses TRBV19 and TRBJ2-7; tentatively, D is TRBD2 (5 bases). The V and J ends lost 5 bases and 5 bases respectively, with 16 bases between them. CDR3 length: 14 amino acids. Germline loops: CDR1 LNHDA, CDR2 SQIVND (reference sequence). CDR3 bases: TGTGCCAGTAGTTACCGACGGGATCGGGACGAGCAGTACTTC. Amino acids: CASSYRRDRDEQYF.

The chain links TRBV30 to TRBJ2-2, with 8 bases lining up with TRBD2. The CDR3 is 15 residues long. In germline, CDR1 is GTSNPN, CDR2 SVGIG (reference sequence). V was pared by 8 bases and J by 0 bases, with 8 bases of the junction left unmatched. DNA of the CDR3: TGTGCCGGCCCTAGCGGGTTTTCGAACACCGGGGAGCTGTTTTTT. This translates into CAGPSGFSNTGELFF.

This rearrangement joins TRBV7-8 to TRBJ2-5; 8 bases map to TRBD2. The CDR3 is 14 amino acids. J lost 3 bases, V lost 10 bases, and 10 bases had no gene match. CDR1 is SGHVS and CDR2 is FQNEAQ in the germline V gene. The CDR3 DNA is TGTGCCACCTGTCGGGGGGGGTCTGAAGAGACCCAGTACTTC. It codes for CATCRGGSEETQYF. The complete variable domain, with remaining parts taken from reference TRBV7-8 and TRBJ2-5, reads GAGVSQSPRYKVAKRGQDVALRCDPISGHVSLFWYQQALGQGPEFLTYFQNEAQLDKSGLPSDRFFAERPEGSVSTLKIQRTQQEDSAVYLCATCRGGSEETQYFGPGTRLLVL.

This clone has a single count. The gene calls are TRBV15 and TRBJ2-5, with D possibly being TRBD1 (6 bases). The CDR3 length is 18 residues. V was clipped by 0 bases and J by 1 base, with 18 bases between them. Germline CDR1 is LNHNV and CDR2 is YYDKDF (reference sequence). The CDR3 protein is CATSRDLSGRGTQETQYF. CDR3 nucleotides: TGTGCCACCAGCAGAGATCTCTCGGGCAGGGGCACCCAAGAGACCCAGTACTTC. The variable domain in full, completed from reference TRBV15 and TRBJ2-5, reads DAMVIQNPRYQVTQFGKPVTLSCSQTLNHNVMYWYQQKSSQAPKLLFHYYDKDFNNEADTPDNFQSRRPNTSFCFLDIRSPGLGDTAMYLCATSRDLSGRGTQETQYFGPGTRLLVL.

The CDR3 sequence is CASTPRDRGPGTIYF. CDR3 sequence (DNA): TGTGCCAGTACGCCCCGGGACAGGGGGCCGGGCACCATATATTTT. The chain carries TRBV19 and TRBJ1-3; 12 bases fit TRBD1. The germline V gene has CDR1 LNHDA and CDR2 SQIVND (reference sequence). The J segment lost 9 bases and the V segment lost 7 bases, leaving 10 bases of the junction unmatched. The CDR3 sequence is 15 residues long.

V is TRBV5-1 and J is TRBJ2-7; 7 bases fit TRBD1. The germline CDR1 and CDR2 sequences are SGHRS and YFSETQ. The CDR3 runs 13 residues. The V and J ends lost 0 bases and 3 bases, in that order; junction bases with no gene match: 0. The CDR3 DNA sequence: TGCGCCAGCAGCTTGGGGACAGGCTACGAGCAGTACTTC. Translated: CASSLGTGYEQYF.

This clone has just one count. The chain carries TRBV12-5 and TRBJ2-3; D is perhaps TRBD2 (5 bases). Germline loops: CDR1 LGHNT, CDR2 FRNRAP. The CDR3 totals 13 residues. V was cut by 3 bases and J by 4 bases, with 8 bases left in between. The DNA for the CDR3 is TGTGCTAGTGGTTTTTCCGGGGCAGATACGCAGTATTTT. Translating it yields CASGFSGADTQYF.

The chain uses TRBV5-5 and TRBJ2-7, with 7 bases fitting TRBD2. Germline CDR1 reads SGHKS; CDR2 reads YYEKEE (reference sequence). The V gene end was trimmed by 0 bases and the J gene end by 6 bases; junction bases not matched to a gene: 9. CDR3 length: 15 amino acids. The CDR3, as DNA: TGTGCCAGCAGCTTGGGGGGCGGGAGTACCTCCGAGCAGTACTTC. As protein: CASSLGGGSTSEQYF.

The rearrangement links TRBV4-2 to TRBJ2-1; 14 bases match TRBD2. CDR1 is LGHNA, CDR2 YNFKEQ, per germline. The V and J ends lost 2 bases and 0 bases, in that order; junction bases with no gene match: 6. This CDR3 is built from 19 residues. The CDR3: CASSQPGLAGVLSYNEQFF. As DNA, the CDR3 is TGTGCCAGCAGCCAACCGGGACTAGCGGGAGTCCTCTCCTACAATGAGCAGTTCTTC.

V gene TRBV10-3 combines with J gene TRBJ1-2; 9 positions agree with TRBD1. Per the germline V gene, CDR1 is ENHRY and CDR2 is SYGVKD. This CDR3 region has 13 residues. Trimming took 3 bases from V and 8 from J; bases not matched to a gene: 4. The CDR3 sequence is CAISDGQGIGYTF. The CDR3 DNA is TGTGCCATCAGTGACGGACAGGGGATCGGCTACACCTTC.

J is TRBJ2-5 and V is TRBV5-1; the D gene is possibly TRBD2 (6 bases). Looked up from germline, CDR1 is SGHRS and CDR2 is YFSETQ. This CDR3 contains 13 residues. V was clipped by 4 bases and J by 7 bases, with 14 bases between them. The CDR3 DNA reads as TGCGCCAGCAGCCTCCGGGACGGGGGGACCCAGTACTTC. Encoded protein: CASSLRDGGTQYF.

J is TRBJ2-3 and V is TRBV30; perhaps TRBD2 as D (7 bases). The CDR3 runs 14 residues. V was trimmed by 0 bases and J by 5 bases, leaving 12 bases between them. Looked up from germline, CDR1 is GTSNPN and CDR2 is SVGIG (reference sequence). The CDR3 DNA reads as TGTGCCTGGAGTGTACAGGGCGGGGGAGATACGCAGTATTTT. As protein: CAWSVQGGGDTQYF.

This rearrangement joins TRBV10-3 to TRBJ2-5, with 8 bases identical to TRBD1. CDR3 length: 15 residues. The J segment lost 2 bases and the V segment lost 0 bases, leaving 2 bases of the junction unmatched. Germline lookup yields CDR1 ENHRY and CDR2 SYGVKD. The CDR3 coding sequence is TGTGCCATCAGTGAGTCCCGACAGGGGCAAGAGACCCAGTACTTC. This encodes CAISESRQGQETQYF.

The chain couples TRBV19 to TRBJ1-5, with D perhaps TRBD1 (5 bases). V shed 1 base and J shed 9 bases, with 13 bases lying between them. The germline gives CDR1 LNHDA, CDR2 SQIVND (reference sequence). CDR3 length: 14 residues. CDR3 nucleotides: TGTGCCAGTAGTATAGGGGCAGGGTATCTGCCCCAGCATTTT. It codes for CASSIGAGYLPQHF.

In nucleotides, the CDR3 is TGTGCCAGCAGCGAGTACAGTAATGAAAAACTGTTTTTT. Its translation: CASSEYSNEKLFF. The V gene is TRBV9, the J gene TRBJ1-4; no firm D call. Trimming took 3 bases from V and 4 from J, leaving 7 bases between them. The CDR3 spans 13 residues. Germline-derived CDR1 and CDR2 are SGDLS and YYNGEE.